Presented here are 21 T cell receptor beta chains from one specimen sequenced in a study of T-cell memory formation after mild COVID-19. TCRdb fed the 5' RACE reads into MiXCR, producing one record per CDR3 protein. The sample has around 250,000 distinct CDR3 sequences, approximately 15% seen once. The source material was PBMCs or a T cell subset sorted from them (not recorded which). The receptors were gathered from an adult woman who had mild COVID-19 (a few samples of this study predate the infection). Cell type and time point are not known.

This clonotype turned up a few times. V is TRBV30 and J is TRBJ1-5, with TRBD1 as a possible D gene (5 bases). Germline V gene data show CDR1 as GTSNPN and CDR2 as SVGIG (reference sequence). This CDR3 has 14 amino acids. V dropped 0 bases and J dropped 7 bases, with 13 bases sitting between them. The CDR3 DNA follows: TGTGCCTGGAGTGTACTTCTTGGGGGACAGCCCCAGCATTTT. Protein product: CAWSVLLGGQPQHF.

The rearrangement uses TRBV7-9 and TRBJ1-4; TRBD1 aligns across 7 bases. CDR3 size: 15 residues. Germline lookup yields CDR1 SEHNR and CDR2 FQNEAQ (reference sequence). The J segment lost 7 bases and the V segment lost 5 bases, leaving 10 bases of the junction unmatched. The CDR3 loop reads CASSPQLTGSEKLFF. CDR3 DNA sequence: TGTGCCAGCAGCCCTCAGCTGACAGGGAGTGAAAAACTGTTTTTT.

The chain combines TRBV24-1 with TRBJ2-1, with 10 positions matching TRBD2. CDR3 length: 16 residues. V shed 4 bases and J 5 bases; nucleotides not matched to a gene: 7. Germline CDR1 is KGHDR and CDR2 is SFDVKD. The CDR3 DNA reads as TGTGCCACCAGTGACTATACTAGCGGGAAAAACAATGAGCAGTTCTTC. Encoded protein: CATSDYTSGKNNEQFF.

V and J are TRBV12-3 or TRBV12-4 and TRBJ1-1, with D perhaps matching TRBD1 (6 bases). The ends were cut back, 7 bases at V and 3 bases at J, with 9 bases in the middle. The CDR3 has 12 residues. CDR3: CASTRGDTEAFF. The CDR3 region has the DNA TGTGCCAGCACGAGGGGGGACACTGAAGCTTTCTTT.

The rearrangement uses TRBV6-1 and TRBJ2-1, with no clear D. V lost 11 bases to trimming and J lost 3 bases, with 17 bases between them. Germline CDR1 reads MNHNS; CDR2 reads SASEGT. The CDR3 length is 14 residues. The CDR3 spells CAAGLRINYNEQFF. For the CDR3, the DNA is TGTGCCGCCGGCCTTAGGATCAACTACAATGAGCAGTTCTTC.

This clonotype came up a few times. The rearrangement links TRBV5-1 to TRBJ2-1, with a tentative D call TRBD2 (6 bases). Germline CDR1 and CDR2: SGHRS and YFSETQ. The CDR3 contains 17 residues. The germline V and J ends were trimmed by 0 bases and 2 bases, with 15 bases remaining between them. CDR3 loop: CASSLAALGGTYNEQFF. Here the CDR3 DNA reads TGCGCCAGCAGCTTGGCCGCGCTGGGGGGTACCTACAATGAGCAGTTCTTC.

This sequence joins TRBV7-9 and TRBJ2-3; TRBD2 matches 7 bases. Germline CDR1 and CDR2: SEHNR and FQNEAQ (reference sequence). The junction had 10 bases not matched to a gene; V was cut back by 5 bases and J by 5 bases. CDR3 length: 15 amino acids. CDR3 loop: CASSPDGGSVDTQYF. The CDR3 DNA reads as TGTGCCAGCAGCCCAGACGGCGGGAGTGTAGATACGCAGTATTTT.

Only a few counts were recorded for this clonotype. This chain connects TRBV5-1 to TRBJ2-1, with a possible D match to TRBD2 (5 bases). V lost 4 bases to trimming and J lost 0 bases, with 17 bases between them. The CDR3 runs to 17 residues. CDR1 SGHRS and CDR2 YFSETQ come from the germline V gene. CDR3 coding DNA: TGCGCCAGCAGCCCTAGGGAAGCGGAGAGCTCCTACAATGAGCAGTTCTTC. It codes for CASSPREAESSYNEQFF.

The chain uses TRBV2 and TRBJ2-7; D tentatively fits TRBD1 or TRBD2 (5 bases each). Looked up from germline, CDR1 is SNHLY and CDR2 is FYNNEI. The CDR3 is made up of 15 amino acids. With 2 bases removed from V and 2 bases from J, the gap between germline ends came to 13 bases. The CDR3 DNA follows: TGTGCCAGCAGTGAATCCCGGGACGGAGCCTACGAGCAGTACTTC. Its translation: CASSESRDGAYEQYF.

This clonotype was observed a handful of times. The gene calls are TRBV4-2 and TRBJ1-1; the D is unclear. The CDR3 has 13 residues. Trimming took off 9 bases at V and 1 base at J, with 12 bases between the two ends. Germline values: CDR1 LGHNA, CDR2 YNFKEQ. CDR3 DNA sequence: TGTGCCAGTAAGGGTGTAAGGAACACTGAAGCTTTCTTT. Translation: CASKGVRNTEAFF.

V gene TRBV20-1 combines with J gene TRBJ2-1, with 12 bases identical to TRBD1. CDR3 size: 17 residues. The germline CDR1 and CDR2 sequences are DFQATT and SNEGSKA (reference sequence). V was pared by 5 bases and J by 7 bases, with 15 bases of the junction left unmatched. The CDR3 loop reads CSAGRTGTGGAQNEQFF. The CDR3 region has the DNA TGCAGTGCTGGCCGTACCGGGACAGGGGGCGCTCAGAATGAGCAGTTCTTC.

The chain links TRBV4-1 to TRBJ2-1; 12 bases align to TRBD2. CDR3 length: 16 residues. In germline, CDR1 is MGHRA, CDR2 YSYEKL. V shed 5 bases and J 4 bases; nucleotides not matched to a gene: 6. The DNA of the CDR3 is TGCGCCAGCAGCTCCCCTCTAGCGGGGGGGTACAATGAGCAGTTCTTC. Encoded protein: CASSSPLAGGYNEQFF.

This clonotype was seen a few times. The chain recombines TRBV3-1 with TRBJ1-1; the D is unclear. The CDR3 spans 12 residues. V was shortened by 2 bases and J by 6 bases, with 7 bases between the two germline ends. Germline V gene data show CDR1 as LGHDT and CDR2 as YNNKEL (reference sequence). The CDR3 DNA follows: TGTGCCAGCAGCCAAACCCGGTCTGAAGCTTTCTTT. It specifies CASSQTRSEAFF.

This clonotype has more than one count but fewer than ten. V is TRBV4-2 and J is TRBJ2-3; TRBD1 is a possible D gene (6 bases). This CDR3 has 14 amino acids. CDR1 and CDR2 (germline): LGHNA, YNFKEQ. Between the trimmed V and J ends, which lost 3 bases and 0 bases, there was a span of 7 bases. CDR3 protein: CASSHGQSTDTQYF. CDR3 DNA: TGTGCCAGCAGCCACGGACAGAGCACAGATACGCAGTATTTT.

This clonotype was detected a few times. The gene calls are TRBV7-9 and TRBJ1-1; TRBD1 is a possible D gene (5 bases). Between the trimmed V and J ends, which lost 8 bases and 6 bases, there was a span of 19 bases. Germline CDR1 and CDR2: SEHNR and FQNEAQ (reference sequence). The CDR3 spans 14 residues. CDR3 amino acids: CASLESGGTPEAFF. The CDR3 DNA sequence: TGTGCCAGCTTAGAATCTGGGGGGACCCCTGAAGCTTTCTTT. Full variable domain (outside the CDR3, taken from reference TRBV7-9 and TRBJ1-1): DTGVSQNPRHKITKRGQNVTFRCDPISEHNRLYWYRQTLGQGPEFLTYFQNEAQLEKSRLLSDRFSAERPKGSFSTLEIQRTEQGDSAMYLCASLESGGTPEAFFGQGTRLTVV.

CDR3 coding DNA: TGTGCCAGCATCCAGAACCCCACCCTAGCGGGGGAAGCGATGCGGTACTTC. Encoded protein: CASIQNPTLAGEAMRYF. The chain carries TRBV7-2 and TRBJ2-7; TRBD2 matches at 10 bases. The CDR3 has 17 residues. V shed 7 bases and J 12 bases; nucleotides not matched to a gene: 24. Germline values: CDR1 SGHTA, CDR2 FQGNSA.

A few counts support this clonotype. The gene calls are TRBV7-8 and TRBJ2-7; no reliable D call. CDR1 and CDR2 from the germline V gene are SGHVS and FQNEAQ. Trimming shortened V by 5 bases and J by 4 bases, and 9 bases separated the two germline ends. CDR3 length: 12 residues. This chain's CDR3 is CASSQSWYEQYF. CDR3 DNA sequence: TGTGCCAGCAGCCAAAGCTGGTACGAGCAGTACTTC.

The CDR3 nucleotides read TGCGCCAGCAGCCCAGACCCTAGGGTTTCCACAGATACGCAGTATTTT. Translation gives CASSPDPRVSTDTQYF. The chain recombines TRBV5-1 with TRBJ2-3; unclear D gene. The CDR3 is 16 residues long. Germline V gives CDR1 SGHRS, CDR2 YFSETQ. Trimming stripped 4 bases from V and 2 bases from J, with 17 bases between.

The CDR3 loop is CASSQPSGGRGNEQFF. The DNA of the CDR3 is TGTGCCAGCAGCCAGCCTAGCGGGGGGCGAGGGAATGAGCAGTTCTTC. The gene calls are TRBV4-2 and TRBJ2-1, with 11 bases fitting TRBD2. V was clipped by 3 bases and J by 7 bases; unmatched bases: 8. In germline, CDR1 is LGHNA, CDR2 YNFKEQ. The CDR3 spans 16 residues.

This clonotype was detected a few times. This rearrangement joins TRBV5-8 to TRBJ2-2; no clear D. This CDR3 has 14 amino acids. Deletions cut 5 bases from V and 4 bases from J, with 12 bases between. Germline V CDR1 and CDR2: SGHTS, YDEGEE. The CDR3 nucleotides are TGTGCCAGCAGGTACTGGTCTGGCACCGGGGAGCTGTTTTTT. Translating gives CASRYWSGTGELFF.

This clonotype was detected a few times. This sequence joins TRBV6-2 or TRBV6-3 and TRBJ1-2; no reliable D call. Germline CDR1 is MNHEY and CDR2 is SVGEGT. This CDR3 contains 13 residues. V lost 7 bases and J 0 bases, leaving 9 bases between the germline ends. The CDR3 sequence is CASTEGTNYGYTF. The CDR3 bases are TGTGCCAGCACGGAGGGCACTAACTATGGCTACACCTTC.